A single sample is the source of the 18 T cell receptor beta chains below, sequenced in a study of T cell responses to AZD1222 COVID-19 vaccine. Sequencing was performed with immunoSEQ multiplex PCR; in TCRdb, only in-frame clones are kept and a portion is missing. The sample has 200,000 to 250,000 clones; about 92% are singletons. Here the sequenced sample was peripheral blood, taken on day 0 of MenACWY control vaccination. Every receptor here comes from an adult in good health.

The V gene is TRBV5-1, the J gene TRBJ2-3, with 12 bases fitting TRBD2. The J segment lost 3 bases and the V segment lost 2 bases, leaving 4 bases of the junction unmatched. The CDR3 covers 16 residues. The germline CDR1 and CDR2 sequences are SGHRS and YFSETQ. The CDR3, as DNA: TGCGCCAGCAGCTTAACTAGCGGGGGGCAAACAGATACGCAGTATTTT. Protein sequence: CASSLTSGGQTDTQYF.

This chain connects TRBV6-1 to TRBJ2-7, with D unresolved. The CDR3 covers 13 residues. V shed 1 base and J shed 4 bases, with 8 bases lying between them. In germline, CDR1 is MNHNS, CDR2 SASEGT. In nucleotides, the CDR3 is TGTGCCAGCAGTGAAGTCACAGCATACGAGCAGTACTTC. Its translation is CASSEVTAYEQYF.

The V and J genes are TRBV19 and TRBJ1-1; no clear D. V lost 3 bases to trimming and J lost 6 bases, with 17 bases between them. CDR3 length: 15 amino acids. Germline V gene sequence: CDR1 LNHDA, CDR2 SQIVND (reference sequence). The CDR3 bases are TGTGCCAGTAGTATGGAATCGGCCCTAAGACCTGAAGCTTTCTTT. This gives the protein CASSMESALRPEAFF.

The rearrangement joins TRBV12-3 or TRBV12-4 to TRBJ2-7; D gene uncertain. CDR3 length equals 12 residues. V lost 6 bases and J lost 0, with 6 bases in between. CDR3 protein: CASSKSSYEQYF. The CDR3 region has the DNA TGTGCCAGCAGCAAGAGCTCCTACGAGCAGTACTTC.

This chain uses TRBV18 with TRBJ2-2, with D perhaps given as TRBD1 or TRBD2 (5 bases each). Looked up from germline, CDR1 is KGHSH and CDR2 is LQKENI. The V end was cut by 6 bases, the J end by 2 bases, with 13 bases between. The CDR3 totals 15 residues. The CDR3 region is CASSRGPGNTGELFF. CDR3 DNA: TGTGCCAGCTCCCGGGGCCCCGGAAACACCGGGGAGCTGTTTTTT.

This clone appeared a single time. The gene calls are TRBV7-2 and TRBJ2-3; TRBD2 matches at 8 bases. Per germline, CDR1 SGHTA and CDR2 FQGNSA. CDR3 length: 15 residues. V shed 4 bases, J shed 1 base, and the junction held 4 bases outside the gene matches. The CDR3 is CASSSGGPGTDTQYF. Written as DNA, the CDR3 is TGTGCCAGCAGCTCGGGGGGGCCTGGCACAGATACGCAGTATTTT. Full variable domain (missing parts from reference TRBV7-2 and TRBJ2-3): GAGVSQSPSNKVTEKGKDVELRCDPISGHTALYWYRQSLGQGLEFLIYFQGNSAPDKSGLPSDRFSAERTGGSVSTLTIQRTQQEDSAVYLCASSSGGPGTDTQYFGPGTRLTVL.

The CDR3 is CASKAGQGYSNQPQHF. As DNA, the CDR3 is TGTGCCAGCAAAGCGGGACAGGGATATAGCAATCAGCCCCAGCATTTT. The rearrangement joins TRBV2 to TRBJ1-5, with 9 bases that match TRBD1. J lost 0 bases, V lost 7 bases, and 7 bases had no gene match. Germline V gene sequence: CDR1 SNHLY, CDR2 FYNNEI. The CDR3 is 16 residues long.

The rearrangement links TRBV5-6 to TRBJ2-7; possible D gene TRBD2, 5 bases. Deletions cut 4 bases from V and 6 bases from J, with 23 bases between. CDR1 is SGHDT and CDR2 is YYEEEE in the germline V gene. The CDR3 consists of 16 residues. For the CDR3, the DNA is TGTGCCAGCAGCGGCCCTGGACTCGAACGGTTCGGCGAGCAGTACTTC. It translates to CASSGPGLERFGEQYF.

This chain connects TRBV19 to TRBJ1-3, with unresolved D. The CDR3 contains 14 residues. The germline V gene encodes CDR1 LNHDA and CDR2 SQIVND (reference sequence). Trimming took off 8 bases at V and 0 bases at J, with 11 bases between the two ends. The CDR3 nucleotides read TGTGCCAGTCGTACCTTAGCCTCTGGAAACACCATATATTTT. Its translation is CASRTLASGNTIYF.

V and J are TRBV4-3 and TRBJ1-2; D is unclear. This CDR3 comprises 16 residues. Trimming removed 0 bases at V and 4 bases at J, with 15 bases between. CDR1 is LGHNA and CDR2 is YSLEER in the germline V gene. Here the CDR3 DNA reads TGCGCCAGCAGCCAAGATAACCAAGGACTTGGCTATGGCTACACCTTC. This sequence encodes CASSQDNQGLGYGYTF.

The chain joins TRBV5-4 to TRBJ2-5; weak D call: TRBD2 (7 bases). CDR3 length: 16 amino acids. Trimming removed 1 base at V and 1 base at J, with 14 bases between. The germline CDR1 and CDR2 sequences are SGHNT and YYREEE (reference sequence). Here the CDR3 DNA reads TGTGCCAGCAGCTTGTTTTCGGGGGGCCTCCAAGAGACCCAGTACTTC. This codes for CASSLFSGGLQETQYF.

This clone was seen only once. V usage is TRBV12-3 or TRBV12-4 and J usage is TRBJ2-7; no clear D. CDR3 length: 13 amino acids. Between the trimmed V and J ends, which lost 2 bases and 5 bases, there was a span of 10 bases. DNA of the CDR3: TGTGCCAGCAGTTTATCGCCAACGAACGAGCAGTACTTC. It yields the protein CASSLSPTNEQYF.

This clone was seen once. The chain is built from TRBV27 and TRBJ1-6; TRBD1 agrees at 7 bases. Germline CDR1 and CDR2: MNHEY and SMNVEV (reference sequence). The CDR3 runs 14 residues. With 6 bases clipped from V and 10 bases from J, the junction kept 9 bases outside the gene matches. The chain's CDR3 is CASRQTGWGSPLHF. As DNA, the CDR3 is TGTGCCAGCAGGCAGACAGGGTGGGGATCACCCCTCCACTTT.

The chain uses TRBV18 and TRBJ1-1, with D maybe TRBD1 (6 bases). This CDR3 comprises 14 residues. Trimming stripped 3 bases from V and 1 base from J, with 9 bases between. Per germline, CDR1 KGHSH and CDR2 LQKENI. The CDR3 sequence is CASSPQGRNTEAFF. The CDR3 coding sequence is TGTGCCAGCTCACCGCAGGGGCGGAACACTGAAGCTTTCTTT.

The J gene is TRBJ1-6, the V gene TRBV18; 7 nucleotides agree with TRBD1. Germline lookup yields CDR1 KGHSH and CDR2 LQKENI. J was trimmed by 5 bases and V by 2 bases; bases with no gene match: 6. CDR3 size: 16 residues. This CDR3 is CASSPNRGRDNSPLHF. As DNA, the CDR3 is TGTGCCAGCTCACCAAACAGGGGCAGGGATAATTCACCCCTCCACTTT. The whole variable domain, filled in from reference TRBV18 and TRBJ1-6, reads NAGVMQNPRHLVRRRGQEARLRCSPMKGHSHVYWYRQLPEEGLKFMVYLQKENIIDESGMPKERFSAEFPKEGPSILRIQQVVRGDSAAYFCASSPNRGRDNSPLHFGNGTRLTVT.

The chain joins TRBV9 to TRBJ1-2; D gene ambiguous. V lost 4 bases to trimming and J lost 8 bases, with 15 bases between them. In germline, CDR1 is SGDLS, CDR2 YYNGEE. The CDR3 consists of 13 residues. The CDR3 here is CASSLGDLGGYTF. The CDR3 coding sequence is TGTGCCAGCAGCCTCGGAGATCTCGGAGGCTACACCTTC.

V gene TRBV30 combines with J gene TRBJ1-5; TRBD1 matches 12 bases. Germline V lookup: CDR1 GTSNPN, CDR2 SVGIG (reference sequence). V shed 3 bases and J 7 bases; nucleotides not matched to a gene: 4. CDR3 length: 14 residues. The CDR3 spells CAWRGQGAGQPQHF. CDR3 DNA: TGTGCCTGGAGGGGACAGGGGGCCGGGCAGCCCCAGCATTTT.

The chain is built from TRBV2 and TRBJ1-6; D uncertain. This CDR3 has 15 residues. In germline, CDR1 is SNHLY, CDR2 FYNNEI. The V gene lost 11 bases and the J gene lost 7 bases, with 21 bases spanning the gap. CDR3 nucleotides: TGTGCCGTTCTTCCGCGGACTGATCAAAATTCACCCCTCCACTTT. Its translation is CAVLPRTDQNSPLHF. The whole variable domain, filled in from reference TRBV2 and TRBJ1-6, reads EPEVTQTPSHQVTQMGQEVILRCVPISNHLYFYWYRQILGQKVEFLVSFYNNEISEKSEIFDDQFSVERPDGSNFTLKIRSTKLEDSAMYFCAVLPRTDQNSPLHFGNGTRLTVT.